These 27 T cell receptor beta chains were sequenced from one sample in a study of blood T cell repertoires in COVID-19. Measured with immunoSEQ multiplex PCR; TCRdb has only the in-frame clones, and not every one. The data contain about 160,000 clones, around three quarters of them singletons. The source material was peripheral blood. The receptors derive from a man aged 60-69 years with acute or convalescent COVID-19.

This clone was seen once. CDR3 sequence reads: CASSRTGNEQFF. The CDR3 DNA follows: TGTGCCAGCAGTCGGACAGGGAATGAGCAGTTCTTC. The chain has TRBV12-3 or TRBV12-4 and TRBJ2-1; 8 bases map to TRBD1. The ends lost 5 bases at V and 7 bases at J; junction bases unmatched: 1. This CDR3 region has 12 residues.

The V gene is TRBV4-2, the J gene TRBJ2-3; D remains unclear. CDR1 and CDR2 (germline): LGHNA, YNFKEQ. The CDR3 runs to 18 residues. V was cut by 0 bases and J by 0 bases, with 16 bases left in between. The CDR3 DNA follows: TGTGCCAGCAGCCAAGATCGCCTAGAAGTATCTAGCACAGATACGCAGTATTTT. It codes for CASSQDRLEVSSTDTQYF.

J is TRBJ1-1 and V is TRBV30; D is unclear. The CDR3 has 13 residues. V was trimmed by 4 bases and J by 1 base, leaving 10 bases between them. Germline CDR1 is GTSNPN and CDR2 is SVGIG (reference sequence). Here the CDR3 DNA reads TGTGCCTGGAACAAAATCGAGAACACTGAAGCTTTCTTT. Amino acid sequence: CAWNKIENTEAFF.

The table lists this clone with a count of one. This chain connects TRBV30 to TRBJ1-2, with a tentative D call TRBD1 (6 bases). Germline CDR1 is GTSNPN and CDR2 is SVGIG (reference sequence). The V end was cut by 3 bases, the J end by 12 bases, with 14 bases between. The CDR3 runs 11 residues. The CDR3 DNA reads as TGTGCCTGGAGCCAGGGGCTAACTCACACCTTC. It yields the protein CAWSQGLTHTF.

The V gene is TRBV7-9, the J gene TRBJ1-1; 7 bases are a match to TRBD1. Germline loops: CDR1 SEHNR, CDR2 FQNEAQ (reference sequence). Unmatched junction bases numbered 9, after V lost 5 bases and J lost 0 bases. This CDR3 comprises 16 residues. The CDR3 sequence is CASSPRQGRVNTEAFF. The CDR3, as DNA: TGTGCCAGCAGCCCACGACAGGGAAGAGTGAACACTGAAGCTTTCTTT.

The chain couples TRBV6-5 to TRBJ1-5, with a possible D match to TRBD1 (6 bases). V lost 7 bases and J 6 bases, leaving 19 bases between the germline ends. The length of the CDR3 is 15 residues. Germline V gene lookup returns CDR1 MNHEY and CDR2 SVGAGI. CDR3: CASTQGGGGGQPQHF. The CDR3 DNA reads TGTGCCAGCACTCAGGGAGGGGGGGGCGGTCAGCCCCAGCATTTT.

This chain joins TRBV14 and TRBJ2-7; D gene uncertain. The germline V gene encodes CDR1 SGHDN and CDR2 FVKESK. Between the trimmed V and J ends, which lost 4 bases and 6 bases, there was a span of 16 bases. The CDR3 totals 14 residues. CDR3 in amino acids: CASSPTPSSFEQYF. CDR3 in DNA: TGTGCCAGCAGCCCCACTCCGAGCTCATTCGAGCAGTACTTC.

The chain couples TRBV6-5 to TRBJ1-5; D is undetermined. This CDR3 is built from 14 residues. V was clipped by 0 bases and J by 1 base, with 4 bases between them. Germline V gene data show CDR1 as MNHEY and CDR2 as SVGAGI. CDR3 in DNA: TGTGCCAGCAGTTACTCCCCAAGCAATCAGCCCCAGCATTTT. Protein: CASSYSPSNQPQHF.

The V call is TRBV6-5, the J call TRBJ2-3; TRBD2 aligns across 9 bases. Germline loops: CDR1 MNHEY, CDR2 SVGAGI. This CDR3 is built from 14 residues. Germline trimming cut 5 bases from V and 5 bases from J; bases unmatched to any gene: 5. The CDR3 loop reads CASSPSGGKDTQYF. The CDR3 DNA reads TGTGCCAGCAGTCCAAGCGGGGGGAAAGATACGCAGTATTTT.

The rearrangement joins TRBV5-1 to TRBJ2-4; 9 nucleotides match TRBD1. CDR3 length: 17 amino acids. CDR1 and CDR2 (germline): SGHRS, YFSETQ. V trimming: 0 bases; J trimming: 6 bases; junction bases outside the gene matches: 10. CDR3 sequence (DNA): TGCGCCAGCAGCTTGGGACTCGGACAGGGGTTCGGAAACATTCAGTACTTC. Translation: CASSLGLGQGFGNIQYF. The entire variable domain, with the rest obtained from reference TRBV5-1 and TRBJ2-4, is as follows: KAGVTQTPRYLIKTRGQQVTLSCSPISGHRSVSWYQQTPGQGLQFLFEYFSETQRNKGNFPGRFSGRQFSNSRSEMNVSTLELGDSALYLCASSLGLGQGFGNIQYFGAGTRLSVL.

The chain joins TRBV4-1 to TRBJ2-3, with no clear D. CDR1 is MGHRA, CDR2 YSYEKL, per germline. The CDR3 is 16 amino acids. Trimming removed 2 bases at V and 3 bases at J, with 15 bases between. CDR3 bases: TGCGCCAGCAGCCAAAAGGCGCAGGATTGGACAGATACGCAGTATTTT. Its translation is CASSQKAQDWTDTQYF.

This clone was seen a handful of times. The V call is TRBV27, the J call TRBJ2-7, with 8 bases aligning to TRBD1. The germline V gene has CDR1 MNHEY and CDR2 SMNVEV (reference sequence). V lost 5 bases to trimming and J lost 0 bases; unmatched junction nucleotides: 6. The CDR3 runs 15 residues. The CDR3 sequence: CASSGQGRGSYEQYF. Here the CDR3 DNA reads TGTGCCAGCAGTGGACAGGGTAGGGGCTCCTACGAGCAGTACTTC.

The chain recombines TRBV6-5 with TRBJ2-4, with TRBD1 identical over 10 bases. The trim removed 7 bases at V and 1 base at J, leaving 4 bases unmatched. The CDR3 sequence is 15 residues long. Germline CDR1 MNHEY, CDR2 SVGAGI. The CDR3 protein is CASMRQGAAKNIQYF. The CDR3 nucleotides are TGTGCCAGCATGAGACAGGGGGCCGCCAAAAACATTCAGTACTTC.

This rearrangement joins TRBV2 to TRBJ1-1, with a possible D match to TRBD1 (5 bases). V dropped 8 bases and J dropped 7 bases, with 20 bases sitting between them. This CDR3 contains 14 residues. Germline loops: CDR1 SNHLY, CDR2 FYNNEI. The CDR3 sequence is CASGTFGGFSEAFF. The CDR3 DNA sequence: TGTGCCAGCGGGACCTTCGGGGGGTTTAGTGAAGCTTTCTTT.

The rearrangement joins TRBV10-3 to TRBJ2-7; a weak D match, TRBD2 (6 bases). The CDR3 length is 13 residues. Trimming stripped 3 bases from V and 3 bases from J, with 9 bases between. Looked up from germline, CDR1 is ENHRY and CDR2 is SYGVKD. The CDR3 DNA follows: TGTGCCATCAGTGAACAGGACTACTACGAGCAGTACTTC. Protein sequence: CAISEQDYYEQYF.

The chain couples TRBV5-4 to TRBJ1-2, with D tentatively TRBD1 (5 bases). The CDR3 has 15 amino acids. V shed 0 bases and J shed 2 bases, with 11 bases lying between them. Germline V lookup: CDR1 SGHNT, CDR2 YYREEE (reference sequence). CDR3 sequence: CASSLAGGKNYGYTF. The CDR3 region has the DNA TGTGCCAGCAGCTTGGCCGGGGGGAAAAACTATGGCTACACCTTC. The complete variable domain, with remaining parts taken from reference TRBV5-4 and TRBJ1-2, reads ETGVTQSPTHLIKTRGQQVTLRCSSQSGHNTVSWYQQALGQGPQFIFQYYREEENGRGNFPPRFSGLQFPNYSSELNVNALELDDSALYLCASSLAGGKNYGYTFGSGTRLTVV.

The chain couples TRBV5-1 to TRBJ1-2; the match to TRBD1 covers 9 bases. This CDR3 contains 14 residues. Germline CDR1 and CDR2: SGHRS and YFSETQ. V shed 3 bases and J 2 bases; nucleotides not matched to a gene: 2. The CDR3: CASSSGTGNYGYTF. DNA for the CDR3: TGCGCCAGCAGCTCCGGGACAGGGAACTATGGCTACACCTTC.

V is TRBV9 and J is TRBJ2-3, with 8 bases aligning to TRBD1. With 3 bases clipped from V and 4 bases from J, the junction kept 22 bases outside the gene matches. This CDR3 is built from 20 residues. Germline CDR1 SGDLS, CDR2 YYNGEE. Here the CDR3 reads CASSEPTGEVRDWGPDTQYF. CDR3 coding DNA: TGTGCCAGCAGCGAACCGACAGGGGAGGTACGGGACTGGGGACCAGATACGCAGTATTTT.

The V and J genes are TRBV5-6 and TRBJ1-3; possible D gene TRBD1, 6 bases. Germline-derived CDR1 and CDR2 are SGHDT and YYEEEE. V dropped 0 bases and J dropped 0 bases, with 13 bases sitting between them. The CDR3 has 17 residues. This CDR3 reads CASSLAGQRFSGNTIYF. The CDR3 DNA reads TGTGCCAGCAGCTTGGCAGGACAGCGTTTCTCTGGAAACACCATATATTTT.

The gene calls are TRBV11-1 and TRBJ1-2; D unclear. Germline assignment: CDR1 SGHAT and CDR2 FQDESV (reference sequence). Trimming cost V 0 bases and J 1 base, with 6 bases left between them. The CDR3 is 14 residues long. CDR3 DNA sequence: TGTGCCAGCAGCTTAGCGAACAATAACTATGGCTACACCTTC. This translates into CASSLANNNYGYTF.

In its sample, this clone was seen once. V and J are TRBV7-2 and TRBJ2-4, with TRBD1 identical over 9 bases. The CDR3 extends over 13 amino acids. Germline V gives CDR1 SGHTA, CDR2 FQGNSA. Germline trimming cut 5 bases from V and 9 bases from J; bases unmatched to any gene: 5. CDR3 nucleotides: TGTGCCAGCAGCACCCAGGGACAGGGCATTCAGTACTTC. Its translation is CASSTQGQGIQYF.

This clone was observed once. Its ends do not fully match the called genes, so a read error is possible. The chain links TRBV28 to TRBJ1-2; no definite D call. Germline loops: CDR1 MDHEN, CDR2 SYDVKM. The CDR3 has 12 residues. The CDR3 DNA sequence: TGTGTCAGCACTTCCCAACGGGGTCCCTTGACCTTC. As protein: CVSTSQRGPLTF.

This clone was seen only a few times. The chain uses TRBV19 and TRBJ1-2; no reliable D call. V lost 5 bases and J 1 base, leaving 8 bases between the germline ends. This CDR3 has 13 residues. From germline, CDR1 is LNHDA and CDR2 SQIVND (reference sequence). The CDR3 reads CASSPDFNYGYTF. CDR3 DNA sequence: TGTGCCAGTAGTCCAGATTTTAACTATGGCTACACCTTC.

CDR3 residues: CASSEVAGGEQPQHF. The CDR3, as DNA: TGTGCCAGCAGTGAAGTGGCAGGGGGAGAGCAGCCCCAGCATTTT. The chain joins TRBV6-1 to TRBJ1-5; 7 nucleotides agree with TRBD1. CDR1 and CDR2 from the germline V gene are MNHNS and SASEGT. CDR3 length equals 15 residues. J was trimmed by 7 bases and V by 1 base; bases with no gene match: 7.

The chain is built from TRBV19 and TRBJ1-4, with TRBD1 matching 11 bases. The CDR3 runs to 17 residues. The V gene end was trimmed by 1 base and the J gene end by 7 bases; junction bases not matched to a gene: 8. Germline CDR1 and CDR2: LNHDA and SQIVND (reference sequence). The CDR3 DNA is TGTGCCAGTAGTATAGGAGGACAGGGGGCGAAGGGTGAAAAACTGTTTTTT. This codes for CASSIGGQGAKGEKLFF. Filled out from reference TRBV19 and TRBJ1-4, the complete variable domain reads DGGITQSPKYLFRKEGQNVTLSCEQNLNHDAMYWYRQDPGQGLRLIYYSQIVNDFQKGDIAEGYSVSREKKESFPLTVTSAQKNPTAFYLCASSIGGQGAKGEKLFFGSGTQLSVL.

The gene calls are TRBV5-1 and TRBJ2-7; 9 bases line up with TRBD1. V trimming: 0 bases; J trimming: 2 bases; junction bases outside the gene matches: 3. The CDR3 has 15 residues. Germline V gives CDR1 SGHRS, CDR2 YFSETQ. The CDR3 DNA reads TGCGCCAGCAGCTTGGAGACAGGGGGGGCCTACGAGCAGTACTTC. This gives the protein CASSLETGGAYEQYF.

The V and J genes are TRBV27 and TRBJ2-6; D possibly corresponds to TRBD1 (6 bases). V dropped 8 bases and J dropped 3 bases, with 11 bases sitting between them. Germline CDR1 MNHEY, CDR2 SMNVEV (reference sequence). The CDR3 consists of 14 residues. The CDR3 DNA reads TGTGCCAGCGGCCCAGGGGTTGGGGCCAACGTCCTGACTTTC. Encoded protein: CASGPGVGANVLTF.